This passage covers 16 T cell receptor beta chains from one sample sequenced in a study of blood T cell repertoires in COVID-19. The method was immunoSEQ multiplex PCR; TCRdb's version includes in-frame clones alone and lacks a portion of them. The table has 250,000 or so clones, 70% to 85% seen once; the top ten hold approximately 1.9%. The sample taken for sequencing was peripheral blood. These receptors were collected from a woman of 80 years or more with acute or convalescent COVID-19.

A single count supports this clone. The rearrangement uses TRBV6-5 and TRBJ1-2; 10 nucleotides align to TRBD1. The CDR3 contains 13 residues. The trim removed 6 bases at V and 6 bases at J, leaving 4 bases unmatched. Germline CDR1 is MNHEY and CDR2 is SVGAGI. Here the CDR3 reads CASSTGTGDGYTF. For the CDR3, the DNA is TGTGCCAGCAGCACCGGGACAGGGGATGGCTACACCTTC.

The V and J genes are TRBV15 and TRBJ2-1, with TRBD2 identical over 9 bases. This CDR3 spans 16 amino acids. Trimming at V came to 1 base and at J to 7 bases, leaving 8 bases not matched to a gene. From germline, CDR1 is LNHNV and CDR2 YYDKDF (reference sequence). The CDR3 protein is CATSRGLSGGTNEQFF. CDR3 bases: TGTGCCACCAGCAGAGGCCTCAGCGGGGGGACTAATGAGCAGTTCTTC.

Here the CDR3 reads CASSRGGQTYEQYF. The CDR3 DNA reads TGTGCCAGCAGCCGGGGGGGACAAACCTACGAGCAGTACTTC. V is TRBV3-1 (or the pseudogene TRBV3-2) and J is TRBJ2-7; possibly TRBD2 for D (7 bases). The V end was cut by 4 bases, the J end by 2 bases, with 12 bases between. The germline gives CDR1 LGHDT, CDR2 YNNKEL (reference sequence). The CDR3 has 14 residues.

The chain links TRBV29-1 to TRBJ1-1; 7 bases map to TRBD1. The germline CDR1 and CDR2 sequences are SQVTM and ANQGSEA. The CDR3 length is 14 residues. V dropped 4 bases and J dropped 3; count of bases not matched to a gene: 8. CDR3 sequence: CSVVSGRGDTEAFF. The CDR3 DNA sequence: TGCAGCGTTGTTTCTGGCAGGGGGGACACTGAAGCTTTCTTT.

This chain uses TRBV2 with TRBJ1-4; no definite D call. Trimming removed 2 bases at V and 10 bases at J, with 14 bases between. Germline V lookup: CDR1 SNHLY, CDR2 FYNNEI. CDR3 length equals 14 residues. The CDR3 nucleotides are TGTGCCAGCAGTGAACACTCAAGGCGGGTAAAACTGTTTTTT. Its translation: CASSEHSRRVKLFF.

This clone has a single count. The CDR3 sequence is CASSLDRPNQPQHF. The CDR3 DNA reads as TGTGCCAGCAGCCTAGACAGGCCCAATCAGCCCCAGCATTTT. This chain connects TRBV7-9 to TRBJ1-5, with a tentative D call TRBD1 (6 bases). V lost 5 bases to trimming and J lost 3 bases, with 11 bases between them. Germline V gene lookup returns CDR1 SEHNR and CDR2 FQNEAQ (reference sequence). The CDR3 spans 14 residues.

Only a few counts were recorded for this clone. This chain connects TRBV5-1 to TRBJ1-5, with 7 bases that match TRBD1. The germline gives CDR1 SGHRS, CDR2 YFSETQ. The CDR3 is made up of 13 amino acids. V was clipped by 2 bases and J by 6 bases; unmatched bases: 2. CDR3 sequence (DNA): TGCGCCAGCAGCTTACACAGGGGTCAGCCCCAGCATTTT. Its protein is CASSLHRGQPQHF.

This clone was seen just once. CDR3 loop: CASSEGRGKSQHF. The CDR3 region has the DNA TGTGCCAGCAGTGAAGGGCGAGGTAAGTCCCAGCATTTT. The chain is built from TRBV6-1 and TRBJ1-5; no clear D gene. The CDR3 runs 13 residues. Trimming removed 1 base from V and 11 bases from J, with 12 bases in between. Germline CDR1 reads MNHNS; CDR2 reads SASEGT.

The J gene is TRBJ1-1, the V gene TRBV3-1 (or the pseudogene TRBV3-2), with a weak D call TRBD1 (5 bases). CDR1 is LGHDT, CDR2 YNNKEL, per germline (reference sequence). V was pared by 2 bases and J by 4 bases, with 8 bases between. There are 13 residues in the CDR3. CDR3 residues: CASSQQQGTEAFF. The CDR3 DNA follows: TGTGCCAGCAGCCAACAGCAGGGCACTGAAGCTTTCTTT.

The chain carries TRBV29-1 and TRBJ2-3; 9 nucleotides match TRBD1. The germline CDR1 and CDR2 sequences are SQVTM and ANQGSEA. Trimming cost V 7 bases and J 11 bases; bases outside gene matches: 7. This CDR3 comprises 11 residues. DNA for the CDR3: TGCAGCGACCGAACAGGGGGCGGGCAGTATTTT. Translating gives CSDRTGGGQYF.

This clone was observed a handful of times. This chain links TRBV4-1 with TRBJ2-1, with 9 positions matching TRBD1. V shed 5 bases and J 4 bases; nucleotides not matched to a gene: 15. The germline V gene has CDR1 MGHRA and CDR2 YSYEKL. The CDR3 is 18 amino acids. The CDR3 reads CASSFRDRAPLGYNEQFF. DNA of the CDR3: TGCGCCAGCAGCTTCCGGGACAGGGCTCCCCTCGGGTACAATGAGCAGTTCTTC.

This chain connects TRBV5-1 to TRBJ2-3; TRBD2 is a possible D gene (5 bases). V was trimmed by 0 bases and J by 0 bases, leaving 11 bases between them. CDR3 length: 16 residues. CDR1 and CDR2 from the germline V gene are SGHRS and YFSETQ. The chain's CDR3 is CASSLEGSVSTDTQYF. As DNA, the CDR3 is TGCGCCAGCAGCTTGGAGGGTAGCGTTAGCACAGATACGCAGTATTTT.

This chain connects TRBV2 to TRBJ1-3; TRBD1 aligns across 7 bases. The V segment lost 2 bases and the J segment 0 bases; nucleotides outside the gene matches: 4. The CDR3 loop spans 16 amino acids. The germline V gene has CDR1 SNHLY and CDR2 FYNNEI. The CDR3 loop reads CASSEYGTASGNTIYF. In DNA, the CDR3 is TGTGCCAGCAGTGAATATGGGACAGCCTCTGGAAACACCATATATTTT.

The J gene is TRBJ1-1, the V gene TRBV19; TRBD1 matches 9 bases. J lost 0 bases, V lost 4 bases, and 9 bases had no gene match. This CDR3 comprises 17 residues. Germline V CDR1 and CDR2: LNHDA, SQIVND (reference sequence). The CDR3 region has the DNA TGTGCCAGTAGTAAAGAAACAGGGGGCAAGGTGAACACTGAAGCTTTCTTT. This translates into CASSKETGGKVNTEAFF.

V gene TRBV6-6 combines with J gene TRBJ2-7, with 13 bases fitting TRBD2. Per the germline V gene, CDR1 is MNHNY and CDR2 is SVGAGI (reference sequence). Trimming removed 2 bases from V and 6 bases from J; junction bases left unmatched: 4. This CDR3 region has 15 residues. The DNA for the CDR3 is TGTGCCAGCAGTTACCCCGGGACTAGCGGGACCGAGCAGTACTTC. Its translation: CASSYPGTSGTEQYF.

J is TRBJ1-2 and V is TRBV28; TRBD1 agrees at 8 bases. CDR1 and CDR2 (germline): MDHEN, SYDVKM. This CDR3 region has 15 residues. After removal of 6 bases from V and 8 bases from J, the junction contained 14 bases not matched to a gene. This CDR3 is CASSTPPGTGEGYTF. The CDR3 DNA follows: TGTGCCAGCAGCACACCGCCCGGGACAGGAGAAGGCTACACCTTC.